Listed below are T cell receptor beta chains from one sample, sequenced in a study of neurological immune-mediated disorders. TCRdb fed the 5' RACE reads into MiXCR, producing one record per CDR3 protein. The sample lists some 15,000 distinct CDR3 sequences, about a fifth occurring once. The sample taken for sequencing was PBMCs. Receptors were obtained from a man aged 45 to 65 in good health. Both conserved end residues are trimmed from each CDR3. D genes are given only for firm matches.

NA,TRBV7-9,13,TRBJ2-3,ASSLSGVVTDTQY
TRBD2,TRBV5-1,14,TRBJ2-2,ASSLVASGNTGELF
TRBD2,TRBV3-1,10,TRBJ2-1,ASSPLAGWQF
NA,TRBV6-6,12,TRBJ2-7,ASSYGRASYEQY
NA,TRBV29-1,11,TRBJ2-7,SVEDRGEREQY
NA,TRBV20-1,11,TRBJ2-1,SASGTLRHEQF
NA,TRBV5-1,14,TRBJ2-3,ASSPASGFRTDTQY
NA,TRBV3-1,12,TRBJ2-1,ASSRGGSYNEQF
NA,TRBV20-1,9,TRBJ1-5,SAGVMQPQH
NA,TRBV20-1,11,TRBJ2-5,SAATDSEETQY
NA,TRBV20-1,13,TRBJ1-5,SARDAGYSNQPQH
NA,TRBV7-9,10,TRBJ2-5,ASDGARETQY
TRBD2,TRBV5-1,13,TRBJ2-5,ASSSSSGRGETQY
TRBD2,TRBV10-2,13,TRBJ2-1,ASSDPAGGRDEQF
NA,TRBV28,10,TRBJ2-3,ASSFRPSPQY
TRBD2,TRBV11-2,15,TRBJ2-1,ASSPGLAGVAYNEQF
NA,TRBV6-5,12,TRBJ2-2,ASRAEGMTGELF
NA,TRBV20-1,14,TRBJ2-2,SASSGGNGGTGELF
NA,TRBV6-5,13,TRBJ1-3,ASSPPKSSGNTIY
NA,TRBV18,12,TRBJ2-7,ASSPPWQPMEQY
NA,TRBV7-2,10,TRBJ2-1,ASSLEVGGQF
TRBD2,TRBV20-1,13,TRBJ2-3,SARRREFVTDTQY
NA,TRBV10-3,10,TRBJ1-1,ATREGGTEAF
NA,TRBV12-3/TRBV12-4,14,TRBJ2-1,ASSWSVAHHSYEQF
NA,TRBV5-1,10,TRBJ2-7,ASSLEGTEQY
NA,TRBV5-6,13,TRBJ2-7,ASSAWAGPPYEQY
TRBD1,TRBV4-3,15,TRBJ2-2,ASSQDHRGSGTGELF
NA,TRBV5-1,12,TRBJ1-4,ASKGGSTNEKLF
NA,TRBV3-1,11,TRBJ1-2,ASSQGRGYGYT
TRBD2,TRBV20-1,13,TRBJ2-7,SAGGGGGRGNEQY
NA,TRBV12-3/TRBV12-4,13,TRBJ2-7,ASSFDSDGAYEQY
TRBD2,TRBV28,14,TRBJ2-3,ASSPGQRGFKDTQY
NA,TRBV10-3,15,TRBJ2-3,ATHPTGVGGGSDTQY
TRBD1,TRBV29-1,10,TRBJ2-7,SAGTGPYEQY
NA,TRBV7-8,13,TRBJ2-7,ASSLEPDPRYEQY
NA,TRBV28,12,TRBJ1-4,ASSSNLRNGELF
TRBD1,TRBV18,14,TRBJ2-3,ASSRGDSPFTDTQY
TRBD2,TRBV20-1,14,TRBJ2-3,SATGLAGGGTDTQY
NA,TRBV20-1,11,TRBJ2-1,SARGPDYNEQF
NA,TRBV29-1,9,TRBJ1-3,SVWEGNTIY
NA,TRBV10-3,12,TRBJ2-7,AISEFRDTYEQY
TRBD1,TRBV19,10,TRBJ1-1,ASAGRGAEAF
TRBD2,TRBV9,14,TRBJ2-1,ASSVWTSGDYNEQF
NA,TRBV12-3/TRBV12-4,12,TRBJ2-7,ASSSAGVTYEQY
NA,TRBV7-2,12,TRBJ2-3,ASSWGAGVDTQY